Listed here are 24 T cell receptor beta chains from one sample, sequenced in a study of cytomegalovirus exposure and HLA in healthy donors. The repertoire was sequenced with immunoSEQ multiplex PCR; TCRdb's copy has only in-frame clones and lacks some. The sample has 200,000 to 300,000 clones; 85% to 90% are singletons. Source material: PBMCs. The receptors stem from a man younger than 35 in good health and CMV-seronegative.

This clone was seen more than once but under ten times. V and J are TRBV18 and TRBJ2-3, with 13 bases aligning to TRBD2. CDR3 length equals 16 residues. V shed 8 bases, J shed 1 base, and the junction held 6 bases outside the gene matches. Germline V CDR1 and CDR2: KGHSH, LQKENI. Written as DNA, the CDR3 is TGTGCCAGCGCCACTAGCGGGGGGGCCGGCACAGATACGCAGTATTTT. Protein product: CASATSGGAGTDTQYF.

This clone was detected only a few times. The rearrangement links TRBV7-3 to TRBJ2-1; TRBD2 might be the D (6 bases). Germline CDR1 is SGHTA and CDR2 is FQGTGA. Trimming took off 6 bases at V and 9 bases at J, with 18 bases between the two ends. This CDR3 has 14 residues. The CDR3 nucleotides are TGTGCCAGCAGTCTGTTCCTCGGGGGTTTTGAGCAGTTCTTC. Protein product: CASSLFLGGFEQFF.

The V and J genes are TRBV2 and TRBJ1-1; D is ambiguous. This CDR3 is 13 amino acids long. Looked up from germline, CDR1 is SNHLY and CDR2 is FYNNEI. V lost 4 bases to trimming and J lost 6 bases, with 12 bases between them. CDR3 DNA sequence: TGTGCCAGCAGTGTAGATGGAGCATCTGAAGCTTTCTTT. Encoded protein: CASSVDGASEAFF.

The chain carries TRBV19 and TRBJ1-1; TRBD1 might be the D (6 bases). With 5 bases removed from V and 5 bases from J, the gap between germline ends came to 18 bases. The CDR3 contains 15 residues. Germline V CDR1 and CDR2: LNHDA, SQIVND (reference sequence). In DNA, the CDR3 is TGTGCCAGTAGTCCCACGTCACAGGGATGGACTGAAGCTTTCTTT. As protein: CASSPTSQGWTEAFF.

This CDR3 reads CASSLGQGAPSYEQYF. CDR3 nucleotides: TGTGCCAGCAGCTTAGGACAGGGGGCCCCATCCTACGAGCAGTACTTC. The chain links TRBV5-4 to TRBJ2-7, with TRBD1 identical over 11 bases. CDR1 and CDR2 from the germline V gene are SGHNT and YYREEE (reference sequence). The CDR3 is 16 residues long. V lost 2 bases and J lost 1; bases outside the gene matches: 5.

The CDR3 DNA sequence: TGTGCCAGCAGCGTAGATACTAGTGGAGGAAACGAGCAGTACTTC. Its translation: CASSVDTSGGNEQYF. V and J are TRBV9 and TRBJ2-7, with a tentative D call TRBD2 (5 bases). Germline V gene sequence: CDR1 SGDLS, CDR2 YYNGEE. Trimming pared 0 bases from V and 5 bases from J, leaving 15 bases between. This CDR3 has 15 residues.

This chain joins TRBV28 and TRBJ2-7; D is possibly TRBD2 (6 bases). Germline values: CDR1 MDHEN, CDR2 SYDVKM. Trimming pared 6 bases from V and 13 bases from J, leaving 25 bases between. This CDR3 has 14 amino acids. CDR3 residues: CASSSRGGIFLYYF. The CDR3 DNA is TGTGCCAGCAGCTCCCGGGGCGGGATCTTCCTCTATTACTTC.

The genes are TRBV5-1 and TRBJ2-2; no firm D call. CDR1 and CDR2 from the germline V gene are SGHRS and YFSETQ. The CDR3 is 15 residues long. V shed 0 bases and J shed 1 base, with 7 bases lying between them. The CDR3 coding sequence is TGCGCCAGCAGCTTGGGTGGCAAGAACACCGGGGAGCTGTTTTTT. Translation gives CASSLGGKNTGELFF.

With respect to this clone: Other DNA sequences in this specimen translate into the identical CDR3. The genes are TRBV2 and TRBJ1-2; D is possibly TRBD1 (5 bases). The germline V gene has CDR1 SNHLY and CDR2 FYNNEI. This CDR3 region has 11 residues. Trimming shortened V by 6 bases and J by 8 bases, and 10 bases separated the two germline ends. The DNA of the CDR3 is TGTGCCAGCAGGGGACTGGAAGGCTACACCTTC. It specifies CASRGLEGYTF.

The gene calls are TRBV7-2 and TRBJ1-5, with D possibly matching TRBD1 (6 bases). Trimming took off 2 bases at V and 9 bases at J, with 8 bases between the two ends. Germline CDR1 SGHTA, CDR2 FQGNSA. The CDR3 runs to 12 residues. The DNA of the CDR3 is TGTGCCAGCAGCTTAAGGGGGGGGCCCCAGCATTTT. It translates to CASSLRGGPQHF.

This clone was detected once. The CDR3 reads CAGASNLHTDTQYF. The CDR3 region has the DNA TGTGCCGGTGCTAGCAACCTCCACACAGATACGCAGTATTTT. This sequence joins TRBV2 and TRBJ2-3, with D perhaps TRBD2 (5 bases). CDR1 and CDR2 (germline): SNHLY, FYNNEI. Between the trimmed V and J ends, which lost 11 bases and 2 bases, there was a span of 17 bases. The CDR3 contains 14 residues.

This clone occurred once. V gene TRBV7-9 combines with J gene TRBJ2-7; TRBD1 matches at 9 bases. The CDR3 has 15 residues. The V gene end was trimmed by 2 bases and the J gene end by 3 bases; junction bases not matched to a gene: 5. Germline V gene sequence: CDR1 SEHNR, CDR2 FQNEAQ (reference sequence). CDR3 bases: TGTGCCAGCAGCTTAATTCCGGGACAGGGCTACGAGCAGTACTTC. Its protein product is CASSLIPGQGYEQYF.

The rearrangement links TRBV30 to TRBJ2-3; D not resolved. V lost 0 bases to trimming and J lost 0 bases, with 7 bases between them. This CDR3 has 14 residues. In germline, CDR1 is GTSNPN, CDR2 SVGIG (reference sequence). CDR3 region: CAWSVGGSTDTQYF. The CDR3 region has the DNA TGTGCCTGGAGTGTCGGCGGTAGCACAGATACGCAGTATTTT.

The chain combines TRBV28 with TRBJ2-5; 10 bases fit TRBD2. The germline gives CDR1 MDHEN, CDR2 SYDVKM. The CDR3 runs 16 residues. J gave up 1 base and V 5 bases, and 7 bases lay outside the gene matches. The CDR3 loop reads CASSRTSGMVQETQYF. The CDR3, as DNA: TGTGCCAGCAGTAGGACTAGCGGCATGGTCCAAGAGACCCAGTACTTC.

This clone was seen just once. The chain recombines TRBV11-2 with TRBJ2-1; 13 positions match TRBD2. The CDR3 has 15 amino acids. CDR1 and CDR2 from the germline V gene are SGHAT and FQNNGV. Trimming took 4 bases from V and 5 from J; bases not matched to a gene: 2. In DNA form, the CDR3 reads TGTGCCAGCAGCTCGGGACTAGCGGGAAACAATGAGCAGTTCTTC. Residues: CASSSGLAGNNEQFF.

This chain links TRBV13 with TRBJ2-1; possibly TRBD2 for D (6 bases). The V end lost 5 bases, the J end lost 2 bases, and 16 bases lay between the germline ends. CDR1 is PRHDT, CDR2 FYEKMQ, per germline (reference sequence). This CDR3 spans 16 amino acids. The CDR3 sequence is CASSPTAGRPYNEQFF. The CDR3 DNA reads TGTGCCAGCAGCCCTACCGCGGGGCGACCCTACAATGAGCAGTTCTTC.

The chain couples TRBV18 to TRBJ1-6; no reliable D call. The V end lost 3 bases, the J end lost 5 bases, and 14 bases lay between the germline ends. The CDR3 spans 16 residues. Germline CDR1 and CDR2: KGHSH and LQKENI. The CDR3 spells CASSPGTGSNNSPLHF. In DNA, the CDR3 is TGTGCCAGCTCACCTGGAACGGGGTCTAATAATTCACCCCTCCACTTT.

The genes are TRBV27 and TRBJ2-1, with D maybe TRBD2 (5 bases). The CDR3 extends over 15 amino acids. V shed 4 bases and J shed 7 bases, with 17 bases lying between them. The germline V gene encodes CDR1 MNHEY and CDR2 SMNVEV (reference sequence). CDR3 sequence (DNA): TGTGCCAGCAGTTCCCACGGGATTGCGGGTAATGAGCAGTTCTTC. Translating it yields CASSSHGIAGNEQFF.

This clone was seen more than once but under ten times. This rearrangement joins TRBV6-5 to TRBJ2-7; weak D call: TRBD1 (5 bases). The V end lost 8 bases, the J end lost 4 bases, and 9 bases lay between the germline ends. There are 11 residues in the CDR3. Germline V lookup: CDR1 MNHEY, CDR2 SVGAGI. The CDR3, as DNA: TGTGCCAGCCTGAAGGGGTACGAGCAGTACTTC. Residues: CASLKGYEQYF.

The chain joins TRBV5-1 to TRBJ2-1; a possible D gene is TRBD2 (6 bases). V was shortened by 3 bases and J by 0 bases, with 10 bases between the two germline ends. The germline gives CDR1 SGHRS, CDR2 YFSETQ. The CDR3 has 15 amino acids. CDR3 coding DNA: TGCGCCAGCAGCTCACTGACTAGCTCCTACAATGAGCAGTTCTTC. This codes for CASSSLTSSYNEQFF. The variable domain in full, completed from reference TRBV5-1 and TRBJ2-1, reads KAGVTQTPRYLIKTRGQQVTLSCSPISGHRSVSWYQQTPGQGLQFLFEYFSETQRNKGNFPGRFSGRQFSNSRSEMNVSTLELGDSALYLCASSSLTSSYNEQFFGPGTRLTVL.

V usage is TRBV28 and J usage is TRBJ2-2; TRBD2 might be the D (6 bases). Germline V CDR1 and CDR2: MDHEN, SYDVKM. The V end was cut by 7 bases, the J end by 4 bases, with 16 bases between. This CDR3 spans 15 amino acids. DNA for the CDR3: TGTGCCAGCAAGAGCTTCAGGGACTCCACCGGGGAGCTGTTTTTT. This encodes CASKSFRDSTGELFF. The variable domain in full, completed from reference TRBV28 and TRBJ2-2, reads DVKVTQSSRYLVKRTGEKVFLECVQDMDHENMFWYRQDPGLGLRLIYFSYDVKMKEKGDIPEGYSVSREKKERFSLILESASTNQTSMYLCASKSFRDSTGELFFGEGSRLTVL.

The V and J genes are TRBV19 and TRBJ1-4; no clear D. V lost 3 bases and J lost 8, with 10 bases in between. Germline assignment: CDR1 LNHDA and CDR2 SQIVND (reference sequence). The CDR3 is 13 residues long. The CDR3 DNA reads as TGTGCCAGTAGTATTGCTAGCCGAGAAAAACTGTTTTTT. Translated: CASSIASREKLFF. Using reference TRBV19 and TRBJ1-4 for the parts outside the CDR3, the full variable domain is DGGITQSPKYLFRKEGQNVTLSCEQNLNHDAMYWYRQDPGQGLRLIYYSQIVNDFQKGDIAEGYSVSREKKESFPLTVTSAQKNPTAFYLCASSIASREKLFFGSGTQLSVL.

The chain uses TRBV19 and TRBJ2-7; 9 bases line up with TRBD1. CDR1 is LNHDA, CDR2 SQIVND, per germline (reference sequence). This CDR3 has 14 residues. V shed 10 bases, J shed 9 bases, and the junction held 16 bases outside the gene matches. Here the CDR3 DNA reads TGTGCCACCCGAGACAGGGGGAATTCTGGCGGGCAGTACTTC. Translation gives CATRDRGNSGGQYF.

This CDR3 reads CASSPGRREQYF. In DNA, the CDR3 is TGTGCCAGCTCACCAGGGAGGCGTGAGCAGTACTTC. The chain combines TRBV18 with TRBJ2-7; D possibly corresponds to TRBD2 (6 bases). Germline V gene sequence: CDR1 KGHSH, CDR2 LQKENI. V dropped 2 bases and J dropped 7 bases, with 9 bases sitting between them. The CDR3 sequence is 12 residues long. Combining the CDR3 with reference TRBV18 and TRBJ2-7 gives the whole variable domain NAGVMQNPRHLVRRRGQEARLRCSPMKGHSHVYWYRQLPEEGLKFMVYLQKENIIDESGMPKERFSAEFPKEGPSILRIQQVVRGDSAAYFCASSPGRREQYFGPGTRLTVT.